The sequence of this TCR beta chain was determined in a study of response to subunit inactivated influenza vaccine listed by TCRdb under 2018. For context, the study as a whole: Deep quantitative profiling of the T cell receptor repertoire was used in the study to follow responses to a trivalent subunit inactivated influenza vaccine. The study at large found these results: It was suggested by the authors that each seasonal influenza vaccination may recruit only a limited number of new T cells.

The library was built by means of RT-PCR. TCRdb lists the instrument as Illumina HiSeq 2500. The public sequencing data were trimmed at Q25 with fastp and processed into clonotypes with MiXCR by TCRdb, which kept only in-frame beta chains. Rows are combined by CDR3 protein, so each entry shows the most common genes and DNA. The sample profile shows hundreds of thousands of distinct CDR3 sequences; approximately 24% of them were found once. Together, the top ten hold around 2% of the sample. About this clonotype itself: Its antigen is currently not known. The record has no base qualities; no much larger clone is one base away.

The sequenced sample was CD4+ T cells sorted from PBMCs, obtained approximately 5 days after vaccination. The receptor comes from a man aged 45-65 years who received an inactivated influenza vaccine. Donor details come from another sample of the same person, matched by shared clones.

The DNA is TGTGCCATCGGACTAGCGGGGGGTTTAAATGAGCAGTTCTTC. Its product reads: CAIGLAGGLNEQFF. The chain employs TRBV10-3 and TRBJ2-1; TRBD2 matches 14 bases in the middle. Including the terminal cysteine and phenylalanine, the CDR3 comprises 14 residues. Solely the CDR3 DNA is kept, with 42 bases framed from the first base. Here V drops 8 bases and J drops 7 bases, and the junction holds 4 bases not matched to any gene. CDR1 and CDR2, per the germline V gene, are ENHRY and SYGVKD.